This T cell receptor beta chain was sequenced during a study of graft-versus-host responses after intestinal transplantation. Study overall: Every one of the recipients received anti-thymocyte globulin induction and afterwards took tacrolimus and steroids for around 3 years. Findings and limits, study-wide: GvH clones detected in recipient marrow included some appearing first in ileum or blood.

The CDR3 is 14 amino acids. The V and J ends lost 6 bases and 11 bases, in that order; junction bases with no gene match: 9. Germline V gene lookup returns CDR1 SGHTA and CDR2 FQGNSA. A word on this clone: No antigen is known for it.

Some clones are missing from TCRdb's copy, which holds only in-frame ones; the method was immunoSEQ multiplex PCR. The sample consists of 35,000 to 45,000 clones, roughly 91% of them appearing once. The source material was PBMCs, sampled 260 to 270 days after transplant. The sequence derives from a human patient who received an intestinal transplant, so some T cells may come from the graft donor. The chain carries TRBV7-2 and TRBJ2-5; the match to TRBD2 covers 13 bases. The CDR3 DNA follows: TGTGCCAGCAGACTAGCGGGGGGGCCGCGGGAGCAGTACTTC. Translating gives CASRLAGGPREQYF.